These 11 T cell receptor beta chains originate from one sample sequenced in a study of blood T cells in healthy people across ages. Sample-barcoded 5' priming and a J-beta primer mix drove a second PCR of about 7 to 11 cycles. TCRdb redid the calling of the 5' RACE reads with MiXCR, one entry per CDR3 protein. This sample carries 1.5 million or so distinct CDR3 sequences, around 39% of them seen once, and the ten largest clones take 7.9%. The sample taken for sequencing was blood. These receptors all stem from a woman younger than 30 in good health.

This rearrangement joins TRBV7-2 to TRBJ2-7; D remains ambiguous. Trimming pared 4 bases from V and 1 base from J, leaving 14 bases between. Germline-derived CDR1 and CDR2 are SGHTA and FQGNSA. The CDR3 loop spans 15 amino acids. For the CDR3, the DNA is TGTGCCAGCAGCTCTCGTATGGCATATTCCTACGAGCAGTACTTC. Translated: CASSSRMAYSYEQYF.

The count of this clonotype is one. In DNA form, the CDR3 reads TGTGCCAGCAACCCGGGACTAGCGGGGTACAATGAGCAGTTCTTC. Residues: CASNPGLAGYNEQFF. The chain recombines TRBV6-1 with TRBJ2-1, with TRBD2 identical over 13 bases. In germline, CDR1 is MNHNS, CDR2 SASEGT. The CDR3 runs to 15 residues. Trimming took 7 bases from V and 4 from J; bases not matched to a gene: 4.

The J gene is TRBJ1-1, the V gene TRBV2; D is possibly TRBD1 (5 bases). The CDR3 is made up of 14 amino acids. Trimming removed 8 bases at V and 3 bases at J, with 16 bases between. Germline V gives CDR1 SNHLY, CDR2 FYNNEI. CDR3 sequence: CASGADWGDTEAFF. CDR3 bases: TGTGCCAGCGGGGCGGACTGGGGAGACACTGAAGCTTTCTTT.

This clonotype has just a few counts. This chain uses TRBV29-1 with TRBJ2-7; D possibly uses TRBD1 or TRBD2 (5 bases each). Trimming took off 1 base at V and 2 bases at J, with 12 bases between the two ends. Germline V gene sequence: CDR1 SQVTM, CDR2 ANQGSEA. This CDR3 has 14 amino acids. DNA for the CDR3: TGCAGCGTTGAAGTTAGGGACGGAACCTACGAGCAGTACTTC. Translation gives CSVEVRDGTYEQYF.

The chain carries TRBV5-1 and TRBJ1-4, with 10 bases identical to TRBD1. Trimming took 0 bases from V and 10 from J; bases not matched to a gene: 6. CDR3 size: 15 residues. Germline loops: CDR1 SGHRS, CDR2 YFSETQ. The CDR3 sequence: CASSLEGTGVRKLFF. In DNA, the CDR3 is TGCGCCAGCAGCTTGGAGGGGACAGGGGTACGAAAACTGTTTTTT.

The chain is built from TRBV11-2 and TRBJ2-1, with 9 bases lining up with TRBD2. The germline V gene encodes CDR1 SGHAT and CDR2 FQNNGV. The length of the CDR3 is 16 residues. V shed 1 base and J 4 bases; nucleotides not matched to a gene: 5. The DNA of the CDR3 is TGTGCCAGCAGCTTAGCGCTAGCGGGGATATACAATGAGCAGTTCTTC. Translated, it gives CASSLALAGIYNEQFF.

This clonotype was observed a few times. The chain couples TRBV2 to TRBJ1-1, with 7 bases identical to TRBD1. The CDR3 totals 14 residues. Germline-derived CDR1 and CDR2 are SNHLY and FYNNEI. V lost 5 bases and J lost 2; bases outside the gene matches: 5. This CDR3 reads CASSRQGLNTEAFF. The CDR3 DNA reads as TGTGCCAGCAGTAGACAGGGATTAAACACTGAAGCTTTCTTT.

J is TRBJ1-1 and V is TRBV27, with a possible D match to TRBD1 (5 bases). The CDR3 consists of 14 residues. From germline, CDR1 is MNHEY and CDR2 SMNVEV (reference sequence). Trimming pared 2 bases from V and 5 bases from J, leaving 12 bases between. CDR3 sequence (DNA): TGTGCCAGCAGTTTACGGGGCAGCACTACTGAAGCTTTCTTT. This sequence encodes CASSLRGSTTEAFF.

This clonotype has a handful of counts. The gene calls are TRBV2 and TRBJ2-7, with D perhaps matching TRBD2 (6 bases). Deletions cut 6 bases from V and 0 bases from J, with 12 bases between. Germline V gives CDR1 SNHLY, CDR2 FYNNEI. The CDR3 sequence is 14 residues long. Here the CDR3 reads CASRASASSYEQYF. CDR3 sequence (DNA): TGTGCCAGCAGAGCTAGCGCAAGCTCCTACGAGCAGTACTTC.

This clonotype was recorded once. This rearrangement joins TRBV21-1 to TRBJ1-4; TRBD1 is the table's D call and was not checked against the DNA. TRBV21-1 is an annotated pseudogene. The CDR3 covers 18 residues. The CDR3 sequence: CASSHLSKGGASGEKLFF. DNA of the CDR3: TGTGCCAGCAGCCACCTCTCGAAGGGGGGGGCCTCTGGTGAAAAACTGTTTTTT.

This clonotype was detected a few times. V and J are TRBV14 and TRBJ1-6, with D possibly being TRBD1 (5 bases). The CDR3 extends over 14 amino acids. Germline CDR1 and CDR2: SGHDN and FVKESK. V was shortened by 5 bases and J by 7 bases, with 12 bases between the two germline ends. CDR3 nucleotides: TGTGCCAGCAGCAGAGCAGGGTCGAATTCACCCCTCCACTTT. Residues: CASSRAGSNSPLHF.